This T cell receptor (beta chain) was observed in a study of cytomegalovirus exposure and HLA in healthy donors (TCRdb year 2017). Broadly, across the study: An earlier analysis of several hundred of the donors reported about 300 Gb of sequence data and 117 million unique TCR beta sequences obtained from around 170 million T cells. Roughly 300 gigabases of sequencing data and 70 million to 85 million unique TCR sequences were included in an early release covering about 700 HLA-typed donors. The genetic ancestry cluster associated with self-reported Caucasian donors included 81% of the roughly 390 genotyped donors. The study aimed to test whether cataloging public T cell receptors could reveal signatures of past pathogen exposure. The study used immunosequencing to profile the T cell repertoires of approximately 650 subjects and linked those repertoires to cytomegalovirus serostatus. In addition to the first cohort of about 650 subjects, a separate validation cohort of some 120 different subjects was used. High-throughput TCR immunosequencing, statistical association of individual TCRs with disease status, and machine learning were combined to predict cytomegalovirus infection status. To study patterns of TCR occurrence, a later analysis re-analyzed previously published TCR beta repertoires from around 670 donors and added high-resolution HLA genotyping. In the later analysis, no new phenotypic data were used to find candidate immune exposures; instead, reliance was placed on TCR beta sequences and their occurrence across donors. In an earlier analysis of 587 of the donors, high-throughput TCR beta sequencing was used to judge whether each TCR beta V gene segment behaved as functional or pseudogenic. Donor age, sex, ethnicity and CMV serostatus were compiled alongside the repertoire data. Genome-wide SNP genotypes for about 65% of the roughly 670 donors were used in a later genetic analysis, which treated that subset as a discovery cohort. All discovery cohort repertoires had been generated on a single sequencing platform. HLA typing covered class I and class II loci at four-digit resolution. Typing coverage differed by locus: A, B, C, DRB1 and DQB1 were typed in about 629-630 donors, DQA1 in roughly 500, DPA1 in around 610, and DPB1 in 472. Five DR-DQ haplotypes were handled as single units for association and clustering, since linkage in the cohort was strong. Among roughly 400 genotyped donors of the cohort, an average of approximately 230,000 unique TCR beta nucleotide sequences were sequenced per donor, roughly 20% of them non-productive.

Results and caveats for the whole study, not just this receptor: In a later analysis, HLA-associated TCR beta chains were found to be more clonally expanded and to have lower generation probabilities than equally common non-associated chains. The only immune exposure information available for the cohort was CMV serostatus. The classifier was reported to diagnose cytomegalovirus status with high specificity and sensitivity in both the original cohort and the validation cohort. Linkage disequilibrium might explain the correlated functional status among segregating V segments, but an unknown experimental factor could not be ruled out. In an earlier analysis of approximately 590 of the donors, most TCR beta V segments appeared in productive rearrangements about 90% or about 30% of the time, broadly matching IMGT annotations. A later genetic analysis reported fewer N-insertions in productive TCRs among donors in an Asian-associated ancestry cluster than the roughly 700-donor mean. This cohort had only TCR beta chains sequenced, and the lack of alpha or paired-chain data limited which features could be detected. A total of 150 to 200 TCR beta chains were listed by the study as associated with cytomegalovirus. Most CMV-associated TCR beta chains appeared to be HLA-restricted in a later analysis, and the HLA associations seemed to be driven largely by CMV exposure. According to a later analysis, parvovirus B19, influenza, CMV and Epstein-Barr virus appeared linked to several top co-occurrence clusters. According to the authors, the approach could potentially be generalized to other disease states and immunological phenotypes. When HLA alleles, especially DR and DQ, strongly co-occurred, attributing TCR associations to individual alleles was difficult. A further reported finding was that TCR beta sequences accurately predicted the HLA-A and HLA-B alleles for most subjects in the first cohort. A later analysis found that TCR association rates varied across HLA loci, with DRB1 alleles showing the most associated TCRs and HLA-C alleles the fewest. Across donors, most TCR sequences were observed very rarely, whereas some public TCRs were present in many individuals. The sequencing pipeline was judged likely to have produced a cluster of highly shared sequence variants as a technical artifact. Presence/absence analyses assumed roughly uniform sequencing depth across donors, an assumption that may not hold. Because counts were too low, around 17 rarely observed V segments, including chromosome 9 orphons, were left out of the earlier analysis of several hundred of the donors. In a later genetic analysis, a missense DCLRE1C variant was associated with V-gene and J-gene trimming of TCR beta chains, and the association was replicated in an independent cohort. A few of the identified cytomegalovirus-associated TCR beta chains were confirmed in vitro to be specific for cytomegalovirus antigens. At a false discovery rate of 0.05, a later analysis linked 16,951 TCR beta sequences to specific HLA alleles. HLA typing was unavailable for some donors at each locus, so association tests used only the typed subset.

By its share of the sample, this clone is medium-sized (0.01 to 0.1%). What antigen it recognizes has not been identified. No clone much larger than this one lies a single base away; base qualities are absent. The same CDR3 can be traced to other DNA sequences in this sample. The cohort consisted of some 670 healthy bone marrow donors. Cohort members were all nominally healthy when sampled, although unrecorded immune exposures were likely present. The donor was CMV seropositive and was included in the group of approximately 300 seropositive cohort members. Each donor provided a peripheral blood sample, and peripheral blood mononuclear cells were used for TCR beta sequencing. The Qiagen DNeasy Blood Extraction Kit was used to extract genomic DNA from the blood cell samples. Libraries came from the immunoSEQ multiplex PCR assay. The multiplex PCR relied on a mix of 60 forward primers for TCR Vbeta segments and 13 reverse primers for TCR Jbeta segments. The CDR3 region of rearranged TCR beta genes was amplified from genomic DNA with a multiplex PCR assay. The Illumina HiSeq System was used to sequence the amplified TCR beta libraries as 87-base-pair reads. In the paper's pipeline: In a later analysis, approximately 74 million unique TCR beta chains were counted across the 650 to 700 repertoires, and some 10 million of these chains were shared by at least two donors. Raw reads were error-corrected and collapsed into unique sequences with a nearest-neighbor algorithm that merged closely related sequences to remove PCR and sequencing errors. V, D and J gene segments were assigned by aligning CDR3 sequences to IMGT reference sequences. For a sequence to be retained, a match of at least six nucleotides to both a V gene segment and a J gene segment was required. A rearrangement counted as productive if the CDR3 had no stop codons and remained in frame with V and J, and every other rearrangement counted as non-productive. CDR3 was defined according to IMGT convention as the region running from the second conserved V-encoded cysteine to the conserved J-encoded phenylalanine. In an earlier analysis of just under 600 of the donors, sequences lacking an unambiguous match to a single V gene segment were excluded. An earlier analysis of 587 of the donors called V segments functional above 56.7% productive rearrangements and segregating when the between-donor standard deviation exceeded 5%. A statistical classification framework was developed to diagnose cytomegalovirus status using the catalog of TCR beta chain sequences. A later analysis assigned V and J genes by comparing TCR nucleotide sequences with IMGT/GENE-DB human TR gene sequences. In a later analysis, CDR3 sequences and most-parsimonious VDJ recombination scenarios were assigned using the TCRdist pipeline. In a later analysis, each TCR beta chain was defined by its CDR3 amino acid sequence together with its V-gene family, and reads lacking a unique V-gene family were excluded. As a way to deal with suspected cross-contamination and a sequencing artifact, a later analysis dropped 450 to 600 nucleotide sequences that were highly shared and had low generation probability. A later analysis calculated a clonal expansion index for each public chain from normalized within-repertoire ranks of inferred template counts. A later analysis computed generation probabilities with a VDJ recombination model fitted to out-of-frame rearrangements, and checked the results against IGoR. In a later analysis, hypergeometric tests were used to score TCR-TCR, TCR-HLA and TCR-CMV co-occurrence, with a repertoire-size bias correction applied to TCR pairs. False discovery rates were estimated in a later analysis by permuting HLA or CMV assignments 20 times. In a later analysis, co-occurring TCRs were grouped using DBSCAN, with TCRdist sequence similarity added in when clustering inside HLA-allele-positive subsets. Co-occurrence clustering excluded repertoires with fewer than 30,000 or more than 120,000 public chains, plus five with anomalous nucleotide sharing. In its TCRdb copy, this immuneACCESS table keeps in-frame sequences only and misses some clones. Where compared with another copy, unresolved V genes explain less than half of these, and the others have no known cause. That table is the source of V, J and clone size, and D and trimming were worked out from the DNA. Counted in this sample were some 110,000 clones; over 65% of them appeared once. Less than 9% of the sample lies in the top ten.

Sequencing used PBMCs. The sequence came from a woman aged 40 to 50 in good health and CMV-seropositive.

The nucleotide sequence reads TGTGCCAGCAGCCAAAACAGAAACCAAGAGACCCAGTACTTC. It specifies CASSQNRNQETQYF. This receptor chain uses TRBV14 and TRBJ2-5; the D gene remains uncertain. V was cut back by 2 bases and J by 0 bases, leaving a gap of 7 bases between them. The CDR1 and CDR2 encoded by the germline V gene are SGHDN and FVKESK. Including cysteine and phenylalanine, the CDR3 has 14 amino acids. Left in the record is the CDR3 DNA by itself, 42 bases read in frame from the first base.